These 32 T cell receptor beta chains share one sample of origin, sequenced in a study of shared clonotypes between healthy human individuals. The data were produced by immunoSEQ multiplex PCR, yet TCRdb's version contains in-frame clones alone and is incomplete. The sample includes fewer than 3 million clones, around 90% of them seen just once. The sample was naive CD4+ T cells from PBMCs. Subset specified: CD45RA+ positively selected. The receptors were gathered from a young man in good health. Some clones in this sample may be carry-over from other donors' samples.

This clone came up once. Other DNA sequences in this sample translate to the same CDR3. J is TRBJ2-7 and V is TRBV9; 10 positions match TRBD2. The CDR3 runs to 15 residues. CDR1 is SGDLS, CDR2 YYNGEE, per germline. V trimming: 0 bases; J trimming: 4 bases; junction bases outside the gene matches: 4. CDR3 bases: TGTGCCAGCAGCGTAGGGACTAGCGGACTTTACGAGCAGTACTTC. This sequence encodes CASSVGTSGLYEQYF.

The chain uses TRBV9 and TRBJ2-7; the match to TRBD2 covers 8 bases. This CDR3 has 14 amino acids. The J segment lost 1 base and the V segment lost 1 base, leaving 1 base of the junction unmatched. The germline gives CDR1 SGDLS, CDR2 YYNGEE. The CDR3 is CASSVIAGSYEQYF. The CDR3 bases are TGTGCCAGCAGCGTAATAGCGGGATCCTACGAGCAGTACTTC.

V gene TRBV18 combines with J gene TRBJ1-2; D is unclear. V was pared by 3 bases and J by 8 bases, with 10 bases between. The CDR3 is made up of 12 amino acids. Germline V gene data show CDR1 as KGHSH and CDR2 as LQKENI. CDR3 in DNA: TGTGCCAGCTCACCTCAGGATTCGGGCTACACCTTC. This codes for CASSPQDSGYTF.

The table lists this clone with a count of one. In the same sample, other DNA sequences code for this CDR3. The chain recombines TRBV28 with TRBJ2-7; D unresolved. This CDR3 is built from 12 residues. Germline-derived CDR1 and CDR2 are MDHEN and SYDVKM. Trimming took 1 base from V and 3 from J, leaving 4 bases between them. The CDR3 protein is CASSLSSYEQYF. CDR3 DNA: TGTGCCAGCAGTTTATCCAGCTACGAGCAGTACTTC. Filled out from reference TRBV28 and TRBJ2-7, the complete variable domain reads DVKVTQSSRYLVKRTGEKVFLECVQDMDHENMFWYRQDPGLGLRLIYFSYDVKMKEKGDIPEGYSVSREKKERFSLILESASTNQTSMYLCASSLSSYEQYFGPGTRLTVT.

J is TRBJ1-1 and V is TRBV5-5, with D uncertain. CDR1 is SGHKS, CDR2 YYEKEE, per germline (reference sequence). The CDR3 runs 14 residues. Trimming pared 4 bases from V and 2 bases from J, leaving 12 bases between. CDR3 nucleotides: TGTGCCAGCAGCGTAGGGATGCCAAACACTGAAGCTTTCTTT. It is translated as CASSVGMPNTEAFF.

This clone was picked up one time. J is TRBJ1-2 and V is TRBV7-9; no clear D gene. Trimming stripped 5 bases from V and 8 bases from J, with 18 bases between. The CDR3 covers 14 residues. Per germline, CDR1 SEHNR and CDR2 FQNEAQ (reference sequence). DNA for the CDR3: TGTGCCAGCAGCAACGCTTGGGTCCCAGGAGGCTACACCTTC. It specifies CASSNAWVPGGYTF.

This chain joins TRBV19 and TRBJ2-7; perhaps TRBD1 as D (6 bases). The CDR3 contains 15 residues. Trimming stripped 3 bases from V and 2 bases from J, with 14 bases between. Germline loops: CDR1 LNHDA, CDR2 SQIVND (reference sequence). As DNA, the CDR3 is TGTGCCAGTAGTATCATGGCAGGGGATACCTACGAGCAGTACTTC. It encodes CASSIMAGDTYEQYF.

Here the CDR3 DNA reads TGTGCCAGCAGTGGACAGTCCTATGGCTACACCTTC. Amino acid sequence: CASSGQSYGYTF. The chain couples TRBV6-1 to TRBJ1-2; a possible D gene is TRBD1 (5 bases). Trimming stripped 4 bases from V and 4 bases from J, with 7 bases between. This CDR3 has 12 residues. Germline V CDR1 and CDR2: MNHNS, SASEGT.

Details on this clone: Other nucleotide sequences from this sample produce the same CDR3. The V call is TRBV7-3, the J call TRBJ2-1; D is uncertain. There are 13 residues in the CDR3. V was pared by 2 bases and J by 3 bases, with 5 bases between. Germline CDR1 is SGHTA and CDR2 is FQGTGA. CDR3 sequence (DNA): TGTGCCAGCAGCTTAGGTAGCTACAATGAGCAGTTCTTC. Protein: CASSLGSYNEQFF.

The chain links TRBV11-1 to TRBJ2-2; D unresolved. CDR1 is SGHAT and CDR2 is FQDESV in the germline V gene (reference sequence). V lost 1 base and J lost 1, with 1 base in between. The CDR3 covers 13 residues. CDR3 in DNA: TGTGCCAGCAGCTTAGAGAACACCGGGGAGCTGTTTTTT. Protein: CASSLENTGELFF.

The V and J genes are TRBV18 and TRBJ2-3, with 14 bases that match TRBD2. Germline CDR1 reads KGHSH; CDR2 reads LQKENI. Unmatched junction bases numbered 8, after V lost 6 bases and J lost 3 bases. CDR3 length: 17 amino acids. CDR3 residues: CASSAGTSGSGTDTQYF. CDR3 nucleotides: TGTGCCAGCTCTGCTGGGACTAGCGGGAGCGGTACAGATACGCAGTATTTT.

The chain joins TRBV7-9 to TRBJ2-3; no definite D call. This CDR3 has 15 amino acids. V gave up 0 bases and J gave up 0 bases, with 7 bases separating them. Germline V gene sequence: CDR1 SEHNR, CDR2 FQNEAQ (reference sequence). CDR3 residues: CASSLAYLSTDTQYF. CDR3 DNA: TGTGCCAGCAGCTTAGCCTATCTCAGCACAGATACGCAGTATTTT.

The chain recombines TRBV19 with TRBJ2-2; D gene ambiguous. V dropped 3 bases and J dropped 10 bases, with 15 bases sitting between them. From germline, CDR1 is LNHDA and CDR2 SQIVND (reference sequence). The CDR3 is 14 amino acids. CDR3 in DNA: TGTGCCAGTAGTATCGGCAGGCTCAGAGCGGAGCTGTTTTTT. Translating it yields CASSIGRLRAELFF.

CDR3 in amino acids: CSVDKTSGGTYEQYF. CDR3 in DNA: TGCAGCGTAGACAAGACTAGCGGGGGAACCTACGAGCAGTACTTC. The chain carries TRBV29-1 and TRBJ2-7; 12 bases fit TRBD2. The length of the CDR3 is 15 residues. Trimming removed 6 bases from V and 2 bases from J; junction bases left unmatched: 8. The V gene's germline CDR1 is SQVTM and CDR2 ANQGSEA.

This chain links TRBV7-2 with TRBJ1-2; D perhaps matches TRBD1 (6 bases). CDR1 and CDR2 from the germline V gene are SGHTA and FQGNSA. Trimming shortened V by 3 bases and J by 8 bases, and 16 bases separated the two germline ends. This CDR3 is built from 14 residues. The chain's CDR3 is CASSLSRTVVGYTF. The CDR3, as DNA: TGTGCCAGCAGCTTGAGCCGGACAGTGGTCGGCTACACCTTC.

The J gene is TRBJ1-5, the V gene TRBV6-1; 10 bases fit TRBD1. This CDR3 region has 16 residues. CDR1 MNHNS and CDR2 SASEGT come from the germline V gene. The J segment lost 4 bases and the V segment lost 3 bases, leaving 6 bases of the junction unmatched. The CDR3 DNA is TGTGCCAGCAGTGATCGGGACAGGGGCCGAAATCAGCCCCAGCATTTT. Its translation: CASSDRDRGRNQPQHF.

The chain couples TRBV7-3 to TRBJ2-7, with 8 bases fitting TRBD2. The germline CDR1 and CDR2 sequences are SGHTA and FQGTGA. The CDR3 length is 15 residues. The V and J ends lost 5 bases and 3 bases, in that order; junction bases with no gene match: 9. This CDR3 reads CASSLTSGPGYEQYF. In nucleotides, the CDR3 is TGTGCCAGCAGCCTCACTAGCGGACCTGGCTACGAGCAGTACTTC. Drawing the rest from reference TRBV7-3 and TRBJ2-7, the complete variable domain is GAGVSQTPSNKVTEKGKYVELRCDPISGHTALYWYRQSLGQGPEFLIYFQGTGAADDSGLPNDRFFAVRPEGSVSTLKIQRTERGDSAVYLCASSLTSGPGYEQYFGPGTRLTVT.

The chain joins TRBV7-7 to TRBJ1-5; D ambiguous. This CDR3 has 15 amino acids. Trimming stripped 6 bases from V and 0 bases from J, with 12 bases between. In germline, CDR1 is SSHAT, CDR2 FNYEAQ (reference sequence). The CDR3 loop reads CASRRRLTSNQPQHF. As DNA, the CDR3 is TGTGCCAGCAGACGAAGACTGACTAGCAATCAGCCCCAGCATTTT.

V and J are TRBV27 and TRBJ1-1, with a weak D call TRBD1 (6 bases). The CDR3 loop spans 16 amino acids. Germline V gene sequence: CDR1 MNHEY, CDR2 SMNVEV (reference sequence). Between the trimmed V and J ends, which lost 3 bases and 0 bases, there was a span of 14 bases. CDR3 bases: TGTGCCAGCAGTTTTCGTCAAACAGGGTTGAACACTGAAGCTTTCTTT. Translation: CASSFRQTGLNTEAFF.

The CDR3 DNA is TGCGCCAGCAGCTTGCGGGTGCCCGGGGGCAGGGATGAAAAACTGTTTTTT. Amino acids: CASSLRVPGGRDEKLFF. The chain has TRBV5-1 and TRBJ1-4; D is perhaps TRBD1 (6 bases). The CDR3 is made up of 17 amino acids. V lost 1 base and J lost 6, with 19 bases in between. CDR1 and CDR2 (germline): SGHRS, YFSETQ.

This chain connects TRBV29-1 to TRBJ1-4, with 9 bases matching TRBD1. This CDR3 is built from 13 residues. V was pared by 6 bases and J by 8 bases, with 7 bases of the junction left unmatched. Germline CDR1 is SQVTM and CDR2 is ANQGSEA. The CDR3 reads CSVIQGAEEKLFF. CDR3 coding DNA: TGCAGCGTGATACAGGGGGCTGAGGAAAAACTGTTTTTT.

The V gene is TRBV7-9, the J gene TRBJ2-5, with 8 bases that match TRBD2. Per the germline V gene, CDR1 is SEHNR and CDR2 is FQNEAQ (reference sequence). With 2 bases clipped from V and 5 bases from J, the junction kept 10 bases outside the gene matches. The CDR3 is 16 amino acids. The CDR3 nucleotides are TGTGCCAGCAGCTTATTGGTGCGGGAGGATCGTGAGACCCAGTACTTC. The encoded protein is CASSLLVREDRETQYF.

This clone was recorded only once. The V call is TRBV7-8, the J call TRBJ2-7; 8 positions match TRBD1. Germline CDR1 reads SGHVS; CDR2 reads FQNEAQ. V was pared by 4 bases and J by 5 bases, with 13 bases of the junction left unmatched. The CDR3 runs 16 residues. This CDR3 is CASSWRTGTLYDEQYF. The CDR3 bases are TGTGCCAGCAGCTGGCGGACAGGGACCTTATACGACGAGCAGTACTTC. The full variable domain, in which reference TRBV7-8 and TRBJ2-7 provide the parts outside the CDR3, is GAGVSQSPRYKVAKRGQDVALRCDPISGHVSLFWYQQALGQGPEFLTYFQNEAQLDKSGLPSDRFFAERPEGSVSTLKIQRTQQEDSAVYLCASSWRTGTLYDEQYFGPGTRLTVT.

The chain couples TRBV25-1 to TRBJ2-1, with 13 nucleotides matching TRBD2. The CDR3 runs 15 residues. Germline CDR1 reads MGHDK; CDR2 reads SYGVNS. The ends lost 8 bases at V and 9 bases at J; junction bases unmatched: 10. The chain's CDR3 is CASLPPLAGGGEQFF. As DNA, the CDR3 is TGTGCCAGCCTCCCTCCACTAGCGGGGGGGGGTGAGCAGTTCTTC.

A few counts support this clone. The J gene is TRBJ1-1, the V gene TRBV7-2; D is possibly TRBD1 (5 bases). Trimming pared 2 bases from V and 5 bases from J, leaving 9 bases between. CDR1 and CDR2 (germline): SGHTA, FQGNSA. This CDR3 has 13 amino acids. The CDR3, as DNA: TGTGCCAGCAGCTTAAAGGGGAGTACTGAAGCTTTCTTT. Translation gives CASSLKGSTEAFF. Variable domain in full (rest from reference TRBV7-2 and TRBJ1-1): GAGVSQSPSNKVTEKGKDVELRCDPISGHTALYWYRQSLGQGLEFLIYFQGNSAPDKSGLPSDRFSAERTGGSVSTLTIQRTQQEDSAVYLCASSLKGSTEAFFGQGTRLTVV.

The genes are TRBV15 and TRBJ1-5, with 7 bases aligning to TRBD1. V lost 6 bases, J lost 5 bases, and 13 bases stayed unmatched. The germline V gene has CDR1 LNHNV and CDR2 YYDKDF (reference sequence). This CDR3 region has 16 residues. The CDR3, as DNA: TGTGCCACCAGGCGTGTGGCACAGGGGAGGGATCAGCCCCAGCATTTT. It translates to CATRRVAQGRDQPQHF.

This chain connects TRBV5-4 to TRBJ2-7; D is perhaps TRBD2 (5 bases). V was clipped by 6 bases and J by 3 bases, with 16 bases between them. Germline CDR1 and CDR2: SGHNT and YYREEE (reference sequence). The CDR3 spans 14 residues. In DNA form, the CDR3 reads TGTGCCAGCAACCGGGCCGGGGTACACTACGAGCAGTACTTC. Protein sequence: CASNRAGVHYEQYF.

For the CDR3, the DNA is TGTGCCAGCAGCCTCACTGGGGGGTTGAATGAGCAGTTCTTC. Translated, it gives CASSLTGGLNEQFF. This chain joins TRBV7-7 and TRBJ2-1; perhaps TRBD2 as D (6 bases). CDR1 and CDR2 (germline): SSHAT, FNYEAQ (reference sequence). The CDR3 is made up of 14 amino acids. The ends were cut back, 5 bases at V and 7 bases at J, with 15 bases in the middle.

V usage is TRBV27 and J usage is TRBJ1-1, with D possibly being TRBD1 (6 bases). CDR1 is MNHEY, CDR2 SMNVEV, per germline (reference sequence). V lost 8 bases, J lost 3 bases, and 19 bases lay in between. The CDR3 contains 15 residues. In DNA, the CDR3 is TGTGCCAGCTGGGGATGGACAGTAGGTCACACTGAAGCTTTCTTT. It codes for CASWGWTVGHTEAFF.

The CDR3 DNA sequence: TGCGCCAGCAGCCGGGGTCCCGGGACAGGGAACACTGAAGCTTTCTTT. Amino acids: CASSRGPGTGNTEAFF. The chain has TRBV4-1 and TRBJ1-1, with 8 bases identical to TRBD1. Germline values: CDR1 MGHRA, CDR2 YSYEKL. V lost 4 bases and J lost 1; bases outside the gene matches: 8. The length of the CDR3 is 16 residues.

The rearrangement uses TRBV28 and TRBJ2-7, with TRBD1 matching over 8 bases. Unmatched junction bases numbered 20, after V lost 11 bases and J lost 2 bases. Germline V lookup: CDR1 MDHEN, CDR2 SYDVKM. The CDR3 sequence is 17 residues long. The chain's CDR3 is CASRWTGLRDSAYEQYF. The DNA for the CDR3 is TGTGCCTCCAGGTGGACAGGGTTACGGGACTCGGCCTACGAGCAGTACTTC.

V gene TRBV11-2 combines with J gene TRBJ1-1, with 7 nucleotides matching TRBD1. Looked up from germline, CDR1 is SGHAT and CDR2 is FQNNGV. This CDR3 comprises 15 residues. J was trimmed by 1 base and V by 5 bases; bases with no gene match: 7. DNA for the CDR3: TGTGCCAGCAGCCTCGGTGAGGGGGCGAACACTGAAGCTTTCTTT. Translating it yields CASSLGEGANTEAFF.